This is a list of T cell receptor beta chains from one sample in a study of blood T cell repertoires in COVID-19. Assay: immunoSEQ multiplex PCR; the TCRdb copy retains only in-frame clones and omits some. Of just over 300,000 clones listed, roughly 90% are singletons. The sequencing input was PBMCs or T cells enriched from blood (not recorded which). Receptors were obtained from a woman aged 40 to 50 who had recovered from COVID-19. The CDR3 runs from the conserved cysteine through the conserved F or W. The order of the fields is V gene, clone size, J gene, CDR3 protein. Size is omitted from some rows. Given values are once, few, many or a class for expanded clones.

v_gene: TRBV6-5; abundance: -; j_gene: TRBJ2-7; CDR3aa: CASRRWDRGGEQYF
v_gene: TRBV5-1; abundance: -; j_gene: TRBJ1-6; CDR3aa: CASSPLAGNSSPLHF
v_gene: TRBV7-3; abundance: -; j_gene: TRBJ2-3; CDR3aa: CASSLRRADTQYF
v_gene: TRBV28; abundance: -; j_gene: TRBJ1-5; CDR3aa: CASSLAGGIANQPQHF
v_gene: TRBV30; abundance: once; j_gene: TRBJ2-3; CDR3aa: CAWKGQATDTQYF
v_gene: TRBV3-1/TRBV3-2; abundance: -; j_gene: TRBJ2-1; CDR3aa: CASSQPTSGERYNEQFF
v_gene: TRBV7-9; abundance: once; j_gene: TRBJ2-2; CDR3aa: CASSWRQGQNTGELFF
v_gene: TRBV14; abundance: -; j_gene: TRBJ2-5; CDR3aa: CASSQQGVETQYF
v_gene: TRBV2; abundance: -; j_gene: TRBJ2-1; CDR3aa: CASRAGTGPYNEQFF
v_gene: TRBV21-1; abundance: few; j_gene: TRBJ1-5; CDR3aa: CASSSHGQPQHF
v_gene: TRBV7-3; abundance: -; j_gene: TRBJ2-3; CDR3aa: CASSSGLSGVTDTQYF
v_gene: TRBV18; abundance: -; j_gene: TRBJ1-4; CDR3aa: CASSQDRGDEKLFF
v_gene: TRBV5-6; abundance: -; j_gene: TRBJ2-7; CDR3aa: CASSLQGVATYEQYF
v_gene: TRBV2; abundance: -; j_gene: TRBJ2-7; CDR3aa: CASSGLYEQYF
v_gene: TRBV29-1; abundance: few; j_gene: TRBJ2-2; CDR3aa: CSVEGGVTGELFF
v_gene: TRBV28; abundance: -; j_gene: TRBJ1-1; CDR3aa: CASSPGGPNTEAFF
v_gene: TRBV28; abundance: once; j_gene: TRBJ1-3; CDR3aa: CAEGAGNTIYF
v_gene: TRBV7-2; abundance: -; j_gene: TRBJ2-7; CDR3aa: CASRKRQGQEEQYF
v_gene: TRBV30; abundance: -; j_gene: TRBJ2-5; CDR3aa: CAWSGQVEETQYF
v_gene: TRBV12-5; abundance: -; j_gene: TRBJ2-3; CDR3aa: CASGLFGVTQYF
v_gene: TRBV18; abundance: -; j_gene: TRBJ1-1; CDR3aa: CASSPGQIPNTEAFF
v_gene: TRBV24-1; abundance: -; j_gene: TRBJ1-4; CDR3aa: CATEGNGKLFF
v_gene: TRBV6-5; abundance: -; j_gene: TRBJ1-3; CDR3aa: CASSYSNDNSGNTIYF
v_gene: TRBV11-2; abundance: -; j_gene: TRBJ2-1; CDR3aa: CASSRDDRGGGNLDEQFF
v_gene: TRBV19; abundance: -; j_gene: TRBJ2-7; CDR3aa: CASSLSAGGYEQYF
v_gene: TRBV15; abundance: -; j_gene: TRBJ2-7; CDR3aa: CATSGGSRRGSSYEQYF
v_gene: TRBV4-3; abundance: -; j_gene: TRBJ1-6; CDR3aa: CASSPRTGNSPLHF
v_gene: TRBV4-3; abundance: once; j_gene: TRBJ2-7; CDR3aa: CASSQMGRGTYEQYF
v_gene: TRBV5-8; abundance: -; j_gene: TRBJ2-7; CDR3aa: CASSLTGGYSYEQYF
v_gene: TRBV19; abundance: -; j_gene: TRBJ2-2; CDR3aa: CASSPGTGSIGELFF
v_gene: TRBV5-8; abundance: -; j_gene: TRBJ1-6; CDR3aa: CASSSSQGTGGSPLHF
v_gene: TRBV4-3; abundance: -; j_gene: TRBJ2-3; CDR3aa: CASSQDTRVRGGKDTQYF
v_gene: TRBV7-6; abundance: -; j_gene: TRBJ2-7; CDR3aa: CASSGTRGDEQYF